Below are 15 T cell receptor beta chains sequenced from a single sample in a study of T cell clonality in common variable immunodeficiency. Here immunoSEQ multiplex PCR was the method, and the copy in TCRdb shows in-frame clones only, minus some. This record lists about 52,000 clones, none seen once only, and the top ten clones contain about 1.7%. Sample: peripheral blood mononuclear cells. These receptors were taken from a person aged 18 to 70 in good health.

There are many counts of this clone. The read stops 3 residues short of the end of the CDR3; the missing end is completed from the germline J gene. This CDR3 is also generated by other DNA sequences in the sample. The rearrangement uses TRBV19 and TRBJ2-1; TRBD2 agrees at 10 bases. V gave up 3 bases and J gave up 7 bases; unmatched junction bases: 3. The CDR3 contains 14 residues. CDR1 is LNHDA, CDR2 SQIVND, per germline (reference sequence). CDR3 DNA, as far as it was read: TGTGCCAGTAGTATCATAGCGGGGGGAAATGAG. Protein sequence: CASSIIAGGNE. The complete CDR3 protein is CASSIIAGGNEQFF.

This clone was seen many times. The read halts 3 residues ahead of the CDR3 end, with the missing end drawn from the germline J gene. The V and J genes are TRBV6-2 or TRBV6-3 and TRBJ2-5, with 8 positions matching TRBD2. Germline V lookup: CDR1 MNHEY, CDR2 SVGEGT. V lost 5 bases to trimming and J lost 5 bases; unmatched junction nucleotides: 7. The CDR3 extends over 14 amino acids. The sequenced part of the CDR3 DNA is TGTGCCAGCAGTGTGGGTAGCGGGGTTGAGACC. Residues: CASSVGSGVET. The entire CDR3 protein is CASSVGSGVETQYF.

This clone was seen repeatedly, ten times or more. The sequenced fragment ends 3 residues before the CDR3 boundary, so the rest is inferred from the germline J gene. This chain joins TRBV4-2 and TRBJ1-2; tentatively, D is TRBD1 (6 bases). The CDR3 totals 16 residues. The V end was cut by 1 base, the J end by 1 base, with 13 bases between. The germline V gene encodes CDR1 LGHNA and CDR2 YNFKEQ. CDR3 DNA, as far as it was read: TGTGCCAGCAGCCAAGGGACAAGAGGGGGTAACTATGGC. Its translation is CASSQGTRGGNYG. The entire CDR3 protein reads CASSQGTRGGNYGYTF.

This clone was detected ten times or more. The read gets to within 3 residues of the CDR3 end, and the germline J gene fills in the rest. The V call is TRBV18, the J call TRBJ2-1, with 12 bases fitting TRBD2. J was trimmed by 5 bases and V by 3 bases; bases with no gene match: 2. CDR1 KGHSH and CDR2 LQKENI come from the germline V gene. The CDR3 extends over 15 amino acids. Incomplete CDR3 DNA: TGTGCCAGCTCACCTACTAGCGGGAGGAACAATGAG. It specifies CASSPTSGRNNE. The whole CDR3 protein is CASSPTSGRNNEQFF.

This clone has at least ten counts. The sequence runs out 3 residues before the end of the CDR3; the remainder is reconstructed from the germline J gene. Different DNA sequences within this sample yield the same CDR3. The chain is built from TRBV2 and TRBJ1-2; maybe TRBD1 (6 bases). The V gene lost 7 bases and the J gene lost 4 bases, with 16 bases spanning the gap. From germline, CDR1 is SNHLY and CDR2 FYNNEI. CDR3 length: 14 amino acids. The CDR3 sequence: CASMNNRALYGYTF. Incomplete CDR3 DNA: TGTGCCAGCATGAATAACAGGGCTCTCTATGGC.

This clone appeared many times. Read data end 3 residues before the CDR3 end; the end is taken from the germline J gene. The gene calls are TRBV19 and TRBJ2-7; tentatively, D is TRBD2 (5 bases). The CDR3 loop spans 15 amino acids. Germline V gene sequence: CDR1 LNHDA, CDR2 SQIVND (reference sequence). Deletions cut 3 bases from V and 2 bases from J, with 14 bases between. The covered CDR3 bases are TGTGCCAGTAGTATCTACGGACTTTCCCCCTACGAG. This encodes CASSIYGLSPYE. The full CDR3 reads CASSIYGLSPYEQYF.

This clone has ten or more counts. Sequencing ends 3 residues short of the CDR3 end; the germline J gene provides the rest. The chain employs TRBV7-2 and TRBJ2-7; TRBD1 matches 10 bases. V trimming: 5 bases; J trimming: 2 bases; junction bases outside the gene matches: 6. The CDR3 extends over 15 amino acids. Germline values: CDR1 SGHTA, CDR2 FQGNSA. CDR3 residues: CASSGTGAPPYEQYF. The covered CDR3 bases are TGTGCCAGCAGCGGGACAGGGGCCCCTCCCTACGAG. The whole variable domain, filled in from reference TRBV7-2 and TRBJ2-7, reads GAGVSQSPSNKVTEKGKDVELRCDPISGHTALYWYRQSLGQGLEFLIYFQGNSAPDKSGLPSDRFSAERTGGSVSTLTIQRTQQEDSAVYLCASSGTGAPPYEQYFGPGTRLTVT.

This clone has a handful of counts. With the read ending 3 residues before the CDR3 end, the germline J gene is used to fill in that end. The V and J genes are TRBV7-9 and TRBJ1-1; maybe TRBD1 (5 bases). CDR1 SEHNR and CDR2 FQNEAQ come from the germline V gene (reference sequence). V gave up 5 bases and J gave up 2 bases, with 9 bases separating them. This CDR3 is 13 amino acids long. The covered CDR3 bases are TGTGCCAGCAGCCCCACAGGTAACACTGAA. It yields the protein CASSPTGNTE. The whole CDR3 sequence is CASSPTGNTEAFF.

This clone was seen at least ten times. Read sequence stops 3 residues before the CDR3 end, and the germline J gene provides the missing end. The chain couples TRBV20-1 to TRBJ1-2; 8 bases are shared with TRBD1. CDR3 length: 15 residues. Germline CDR1 is DFQATT and CDR2 is SNEGSKA (reference sequence). The trim removed 0 bases at V and 4 bases at J, leaving 7 bases unmatched. This chain's CDR3 is CSARDAGTGGYGYTF. The part of the CDR3 DNA that was read is TGCAGTGCTAGAGACGCCGGGACAGGCGGCTATGGC.

This clone has only a few counts. The read ends 3 residues early relative to the CDR3; the germline J gene fills the gap. The chain employs TRBV30 and TRBJ1-2; D is ambiguous. The CDR3 consists of 15 residues. Germline V gives CDR1 GTSNPN, CDR2 SVGIG (reference sequence). The CDR3 loop reads CAWSVGGRETGDYTF. The sequenced part of the CDR3 DNA is TGTGCCTGGAGTGTGGGCGGGAGGGAAACCGGAGAC.

This clone was counted ten times or more. Read data end 3 residues before the CDR3 end; the end is taken from the germline J gene. The rearrangement links TRBV7-6 to TRBJ2-2; D might be TRBD1 (6 bases). The CDR3 is made up of 15 amino acids. Germline V gene data show CDR1 as SGHVS and CDR2 as FNYEAQ. V shed 5 bases and J shed 4 bases, with 14 bases lying between them. The covered CDR3 bases are TGTGCCAGCAGCGGCCTAGGGGGAGCCACCGGGGAG. This sequence encodes CASSGLGGATGE. The whole CDR3 sequence reads CASSGLGGATGELFF.

This clone was counted at least ten times. The read finishes 3 residues shy of the CDR3 end, and the germline J gene is used to complete it. This chain uses TRBV13 with TRBJ2-1, with 13 bases identical to TRBD2. The germline V gene has CDR1 PRHDT and CDR2 FYEKMQ (reference sequence). J was trimmed by 0 bases and V by 2 bases; bases with no gene match: 4. This CDR3 contains 18 residues. The sequenced part of the CDR3 DNA is TGTGCCAGCAGCTTACCGGGACTAGCGGGACGCTCCTACAATGAG. This sequence encodes CASSLPGLAGRSYNE. The full CDR3 sequence reads CASSLPGLAGRSYNEQFF.

This clone has at least ten counts. The missing CDR3 end, 3 residues past where the read stops, is filled in from the germline J gene. This sequence joins TRBV7-2 and TRBJ1-6, with D maybe TRBD1 (6 bases). V gave up 0 bases and J gave up 7 bases, with 16 bases separating them. The length of the CDR3 is 17 residues. Germline loops: CDR1 SGHTA, CDR2 FQGNSA. The covered CDR3 bases are TGTGCCAGCAGCTTAGCAGTACAGGGTATTCGGAATTCACCC. It translates to CASSLAVQGIRNSP. The full CDR3 reads CASSLAVQGIRNSPLHF.

This clone was found many times. Read coverage stops 3 residues before the CDR3 terminus; the germline J gene supplies the remainder. This sequence joins TRBV19 and TRBJ2-2, with 11 bases lining up with TRBD2. CDR1 is LNHDA and CDR2 is SQIVND in the germline V gene (reference sequence). The CDR3 covers 16 residues. V lost 5 bases to trimming and J lost 4 bases; unmatched junction nucleotides: 6. Partial CDR3 DNA: TGTGCCAGTAGTCTTAGCGGGAGGGCGGGCACCGGGGAG. This sequence encodes CASSLSGRAGTGE. The CDR3 as a whole reads CASSLSGRAGTGELFF. Supplemented by reference TRBV19 and TRBJ2-2, the full variable domain reads DGGITQSPKYLFRKEGQNVTLSCEQNLNHDAMYWYRQDPGQGLRLIYYSQIVNDFQKGDIAEGYSVSREKKESFPLTVTSAQKNPTAFYLCASSLSGRAGTGELFFGEGSRLTVL.

About this clone: The read halts 3 residues ahead of the CDR3 end, with the missing end drawn from the germline J gene. The chain has TRBV7-2 and TRBJ2-3; 8 bases match TRBD2. Looked up from germline, CDR1 is SGHTA and CDR2 is FQGNSA. The CDR3 is 15 residues long. With 1 base clipped from V and 4 bases from J, the junction kept 4 bases outside the gene matches. The CDR3 is CASSLGGTRADTQYF. The CDR3 bases that were read are TGTGCCAGCAGCTTAGGGGGGACTAGGGCAGATACG.